Sequencing of this T cell receptor beta chain was carried out in a study of beta chain features in type 1 diabetes. The authors reverse transcribed all of the isolated RNA, so sequencing captured expressed TCRB transcripts. Assay used: immunoSEQ multiplex PCR; TCRdb lists only in-frame clones, some missing. The sample records 450,000 to 550,000 clones, about 30% being singletons. This TCR was recovered from a young man in good health. The source material was naive CD4+ T cells from blood.

CDR3 coding DNA: TGTGCCAGCAGTGTGCCGGGCGGCTACGAGCAGTACTTC. It translates to CASSVPGGYEQYF. The gene calls are TRBV25-1 and TRBJ2-7; D gene uncertain. The germline gives CDR1 MGHDK, CDR2 SYGVNS. Between the trimmed V and J ends, which lost 4 bases and 3 bases, there was a span of 10 bases. The CDR3 is made up of 13 amino acids.